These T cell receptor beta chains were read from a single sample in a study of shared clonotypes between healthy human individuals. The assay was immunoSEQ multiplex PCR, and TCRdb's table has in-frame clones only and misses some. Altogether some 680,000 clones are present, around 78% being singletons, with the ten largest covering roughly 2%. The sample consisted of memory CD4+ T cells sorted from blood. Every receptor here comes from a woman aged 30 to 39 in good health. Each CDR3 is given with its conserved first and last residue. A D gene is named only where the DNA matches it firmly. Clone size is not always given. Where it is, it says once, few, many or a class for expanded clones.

cdr3_aa: CASSTSRKGEGETQYF; cdr3_nt: TGTGCCAGTAGCACCTCACGAAAGGGAGAAGGGGAGACCCAGTACTTC; d_call: NA; clone_size: NA; j_call: TRBJ2-5; v_call: TRBV19
cdr3_aa: CASSYLGGTDTQYF; cdr3_nt: TGTGCCAGCAGTTACCTTGGGGGCACAGATACGCAGTATTTT; d_call: NA; clone_size: NA; j_call: TRBJ2-3; v_call: TRBV27
cdr3_aa: CASSPGGRSGQTQYF; cdr3_nt: TGCGCCAGCAGCCCGGGAGGGCGGAGCGGACAGACCCAGTACTTC; d_call: TRBD2; clone_size: NA; j_call: TRBJ2-5; v_call: TRBV5-1
cdr3_aa: CASSPGTSGTYEQYF; cdr3_nt: TGTGCCAGCAGCCCCGGGACTAGCGGTACCTACGAGCAGTACTTC; d_call: TRBD2; clone_size: NA; j_call: TRBJ2-7; v_call: TRBV5-4
cdr3_aa: CASSPTASNQPQHF; cdr3_nt: TGTGCCAGTAGTCCGACAGCTAGCAATCAGCCCCAGCATTTT; d_call: NA; clone_size: NA; j_call: TRBJ1-5; v_call: TRBV19
cdr3_aa: CAIRETSGGTNQETQYF; cdr3_nt: TGTGCCATCAGGGAGACTAGCGGGGGGACTAACCAAGAGACCCAGTACTTC; d_call: TRBD2; clone_size: NA; j_call: TRBJ2-5; v_call: TRBV10-3
cdr3_aa: CASSFQGISNYGYTF; cdr3_nt: TGTGCCAGCAGTTTCCAGGGGATTTCAAACTATGGCTACACCTTC; d_call: NA; clone_size: NA; j_call: TRBJ1-2; v_call: TRBV28
cdr3_aa: CASGGQSYYEQYF; cdr3_nt: TGCGCCAGCGGGGGACAGTCCTACTACGAGCAGTACTTC; d_call: TRBD1; clone_size: NA; j_call: TRBJ2-7; v_call: TRBV10-1
cdr3_aa: CASSLGGSAMNTEAFF; cdr3_nt: TGTGCCAGCAGCTTAGGGGGGTCCGCAATGAACACTGAAGCTTTCTTT; d_call: NA; clone_size: many; j_call: TRBJ1-1; v_call: TRBV5-6
cdr3_aa: CASSLAGVRETQYF; cdr3_nt: TGTGCCAGCAGCCTAGCGGGAGTCAGAGAGACCCAGTACTTC; d_call: TRBD2; clone_size: NA; j_call: TRBJ2-5; v_call: TRBV5-4
cdr3_aa: CASRRNKVTSDEQYF; cdr3_nt: TGTGCCAGCAGACGAAATAAGGTAACTAGTGACGAGCAGTACTTC; d_call: NA; clone_size: NA; j_call: TRBJ2-7; v_call: TRBV27
cdr3_aa: CASSLSDRGNTEAFF; cdr3_nt: TGTGCCAGCAGCTTATCGGACAGGGGGAACACTGAAGCTTTCTTT; d_call: TRBD1; clone_size: NA; j_call: TRBJ1-1; v_call: TRBV7-3
cdr3_aa: CASGKQGTNTEAFF; cdr3_nt: TGTGCCAGCGGTAAACAGGGGACGAACACTGAAGCTTTCTTT; d_call: TRBD1; clone_size: NA; j_call: TRBJ1-1; v_call: TRBV28
cdr3_aa: CASSPATPSYEQYF; cdr3_nt: TGTGCCAGCAGTCCTGCTACCCCCTCCTACGAGCAGTACTTC; d_call: NA; clone_size: few; j_call: TRBJ2-7; v_call: TRBV28
cdr3_aa: CASSFGTSRDEQYF; cdr3_nt: TGTGCCAGCAGCTTCGGGACTAGTCGCGACGAGCAGTACTTC; d_call: TRBD2; clone_size: NA; j_call: TRBJ2-7; v_call: TRBV7-8
cdr3_aa: CASSALTVGLGQYF; cdr3_nt: TGTGCCAGCAGTGCCCTGACAGTAGGGCTCGGGCAGTACTTC; d_call: NA; clone_size: NA; j_call: TRBJ2-7; v_call: TRBV2
cdr3_aa: CASGELAGGRSHEQYF; cdr3_nt: TGTGCCAGCGGGGAACTAGCGGGAGGGCGGTCCCACGAGCAGTACTTC; d_call: TRBD2; clone_size: few; j_call: TRBJ2-7; v_call: TRBV7-8
cdr3_aa: CASSDYGGEETQYF; cdr3_nt: TGTGCCAGTAGTGACTATGGAGGAGAAGAGACCCAGTACTTC; d_call: NA; clone_size: few; j_call: TRBJ2-5; v_call: TRBV19
cdr3_aa: CASSKALKREGADTQYF; cdr3_nt: TGTGCCAGCAGCAAAGCGCTCAAGCGGGAGGGTGCAGATACGCAGTATTTT; d_call: NA; clone_size: NA; j_call: TRBJ2-3; v_call: TRBV21-1
cdr3_aa: CASSFLMGDYNEQFF; cdr3_nt: TGTGCCAGCAGCTTCCTTATGGGGGACTACAATGAGCAGTTCTTC; d_call: NA; clone_size: many; j_call: TRBJ2-1; v_call: TRBV7-6
cdr3_aa: CASSHNMNTEAFF; cdr3_nt: TGTGCCAGCAGCCATAACATGAACACTGAAGCTTTCTTT; d_call: NA; clone_size: NA; j_call: TRBJ1-1; v_call: TRBV27
cdr3_aa: CASSDRDNREKLFF; cdr3_nt: TGTGCCAGCAGTGACCGGGACAATCGCGAAAAACTGTTTTTT; d_call: NA; clone_size: NA; j_call: TRBJ1-4; v_call: TRBV6-5
cdr3_aa: CASSPYPQRPNTEAFF; cdr3_nt: TGTGCCAGCAGTCCATACCCACAAAGACCTAACACTGAAGCTTTCTTT; d_call: NA; clone_size: NA; j_call: TRBJ1-1; v_call: TRBV6-4
cdr3_aa: CASSRTSGTADTQYF; cdr3_nt: TGTGCCAGCTCACGGACTAGCGGGACCGCAGATACGCAGTATTTT; d_call: TRBD2; clone_size: NA; j_call: TRBJ2-3; v_call: TRBV28
cdr3_aa: CASSVGTKQYF; cdr3_nt: TGTGCCAGCAGCGTAGGGACTAAGCAGTACTTC; d_call: TRBD2; clone_size: NA; j_call: TRBJ2-7; v_call: TRBV2
cdr3_aa: CASSATTGELFF; cdr3_nt: TGTGCCAGCAGTGCAACTACCGGGGAGCTGTTTTTT; d_call: NA; clone_size: once; j_call: TRBJ2-2; v_call: TRBV2
cdr3_aa: CASSSTPTSGRGRNSYF; cdr3_nt: TGTGCCAGCAGCTCTACCCCCACTAGCGGGAGGGGAAGGAACTCGTACTTC; d_call: TRBD2; clone_size: NA; j_call: TRBJ2-7; v_call: TRBV7-2
cdr3_aa: CASSTRPPYEQYF; cdr3_nt: TGTGCCAGCAGCACCCGGCCCCCCTACGAGCAGTACTTC; d_call: NA; clone_size: NA; j_call: TRBJ2-7; v_call: TRBV7-2
cdr3_aa: CASSGDSGNYNEQFF; cdr3_nt: TGTGCCAGCAGCGGGGATAGCGGCAACTACAATGAGCAGTTCTTC; d_call: NA; clone_size: many; j_call: TRBJ2-1; v_call: TRBV9
cdr3_aa: CASRTTGAETQYF; cdr3_nt: TGTGCCAGCAGGACGACAGGGGCAGAGACCCAGTACTTC; d_call: TRBD1; clone_size: NA; j_call: TRBJ2-5; v_call: TRBV27
cdr3_aa: CASSGVKEQFF; cdr3_nt: TGTGCCAGCAGTGGTGTTAAGGAGCAGTTCTTC; d_call: NA; clone_size: NA; j_call: TRBJ2-1; v_call: TRBV6-1
cdr3_aa: CASSGLRDKNYGYTF; cdr3_nt: TGTGCCAGTAGTGGACTCCGGGACAAGAACTATGGCTACACCTTC; d_call: NA; clone_size: NA; j_call: TRBJ1-2; v_call: TRBV19
cdr3_aa: CAITGDGYGYTF; cdr3_nt: TGTGCCATCACCGGGGATGGCTATGGCTACACCTTC; d_call: NA; clone_size: once; j_call: TRBJ1-2; v_call: TRBV10-3
cdr3_aa: CATSRGAWQLNTEAFF; cdr3_nt: TGTGCCACCAGCAGGGGGGCTTGGCAGCTGAACACTGAAGCTTTCTTT; d_call: NA; clone_size: NA; j_call: TRBJ1-1; v_call: TRBV15
cdr3_aa: CASSSRRGNTEAFF; cdr3_nt: TGTGCCAGCAGCTCACGCAGGGGGAACACTGAAGCTTTCTTT; d_call: NA; clone_size: NA; j_call: TRBJ1-1; v_call: TRBV7-9
cdr3_aa: CASSISGTESETQYF; cdr3_nt: TGTGCCAGCAGCATCTCCGGGACGGAATCGGAGACCCAGTACTTC; d_call: NA; clone_size: NA; j_call: TRBJ2-5; v_call: TRBV7-6
cdr3_aa: CASSKRQGHGGYTF; cdr3_nt: TGTGCCAGCAGTAAACGACAGGGACACGGGGGCTACACCTTC; d_call: TRBD1; clone_size: once; j_call: TRBJ1-2; v_call: TRBV6-5
cdr3_aa: CASSQGLAGGGLETQYF; cdr3_nt: TGTGCCAGCAGCCAGGGACTAGCGGGCGGAGGGTTAGAGACCCAGTACTTC; d_call: TRBD2; clone_size: NA; j_call: TRBJ2-5; v_call: TRBV9
cdr3_aa: CASSLLWLAGAEQYF; cdr3_nt: TGTGCCAGCAGTTTACTCTGGCTAGCGGGAGCCGAGCAGTACTTC; d_call: TRBD2; clone_size: NA; j_call: TRBJ2-7; v_call: TRBV28
cdr3_aa: CASSYSHNSGPSYEQYF; cdr3_nt: TGTGCCAGTAGCTATTCACATAATAGCGGCCCCTCCTACGAGCAGTACTTC; d_call: NA; clone_size: few; j_call: TRBJ2-7; v_call: TRBV19
cdr3_aa: CASSEQGAYTEAFF; cdr3_nt: TGTGCCAGTAGCGAACAGGGGGCTTACACTGAAGCTTTCTTT; d_call: TRBD1; clone_size: once; j_call: TRBJ1-1; v_call: TRBV19
cdr3_aa: CASSGAGTSGSSSYEQYF; cdr3_nt: TGTGCCAGCAGCGGGGCCGGGACTAGCGGGTCTAGCTCCTACGAGCAGTACTTC; d_call: TRBD2; clone_size: NA; j_call: TRBJ2-7; v_call: TRBV13
cdr3_aa: CASSFQQGTRDNEQFF; cdr3_nt: TGTGCCAGTAGTTTCCAACAGGGGACTAGAGACAATGAGCAGTTCTTC; d_call: NA; clone_size: NA; j_call: TRBJ2-1; v_call: TRBV19
cdr3_aa: CASKSDYQETQYF; cdr3_nt: TGTGCCAGTAAGTCGGACTACCAAGAGACCCAGTACTTC; d_call: NA; clone_size: many; j_call: TRBJ2-5; v_call: TRBV19
cdr3_aa: CASSAQLAGGPETQYF; cdr3_nt: TGTGCCAGCAGTGCCCAACTAGCGGGAGGGCCAGAGACCCAGTACTTC; d_call: TRBD2; clone_size: NA; j_call: TRBJ2-5; v_call: TRBV2
cdr3_aa: CASKLTKDTFTDTQYF; cdr3_nt: TGTGCCAGCAAATTGACAAAGGACACTTTCACGGATACGCAGTATTTT; d_call: NA; clone_size: NA; j_call: TRBJ2-3; v_call: TRBV5-4
cdr3_aa: CASRRGTSGYNEQFF; cdr3_nt: TGTGCCAGCAGGAGAGGGACTAGCGGGTACAATGAGCAGTTCTTC; d_call: TRBD2; clone_size: NA; j_call: TRBJ2-1; v_call: TRBV28
cdr3_aa: CASSLGTGYGYTF; cdr3_nt: TGTGCCAGCAGCCTAGGGACAGGCTATGGCTACACCTTC; d_call: TRBD1; clone_size: few; j_call: TRBJ1-2; v_call: TRBV5-6
cdr3_aa: CASSPLGQGGNIQYF; cdr3_nt: TGTGCCAGCAGTCCCCTCGGACAGGGAGGAAACATTCAGTACTTC; d_call: TRBD1; clone_size: NA; j_call: TRBJ2-4; v_call: TRBV27
cdr3_aa: CAAKGLAANEQFF; cdr3_nt: TGTGCCGCCAAGGGACTAGCGGCCAATGAGCAGTTCTTC; d_call: TRBD2; clone_size: NA; j_call: TRBJ2-1; v_call: TRBV2